This T cell receptor beta chain was profiled in a study of OX40 agonist ivuxolimab in advanced cancers. Study-level background: Ivuxolimab was a fully human IgG2 agonistic monoclonal antibody targeting the costimulatory receptor OX40 (CD134). Of the 50 to 55 dose-escalation patients, hepatocellular carcinoma was present in roughly 19, melanoma in approximately 15, renal cell carcinoma in 9 and head and neck cancer in 9. The paper covers the monotherapy dose-escalation part of the phase I ivuxolimab trial, which included N ≈ 50 patients. Peripheral TCRbeta sequencing aimed to test whether ivuxolimab altered TCR sequence diversity and caused clonal T-cell expansion. A male proportion of roughly 80% and a mean age of approximately 55 years, ranging from roughly 23 to 79, were recorded for the dose-escalation cohort. Patients were allowed to have had prior anti-PD-1, anti-PD-L1 or anti-CTLA-4 therapy, and around 41% of the dose-escalation patients had previously received checkpoint inhibitors. Intravenous ivuxolimab was administered to patients every 2 weeks at six dose levels: 0.01, 0.1, 0.3, 1.5, 3 and 10 mg/kg. Three dose-escalation patients achieved partial responses, one with hepatocellular carcinoma and two with cutaneous melanoma.

The sample holds one count of this clone. Its target antigen remains unknown. No much larger clonotype is one base removed from it; base qualities were not supplied. Other DNA sequences in the sample encode the same CDR3. Genomic DNA was isolated from the sorted cells so that the TCRbeta CDR3 region could be sequenced. The immunoSEQ Assay was used for sequencing of TCRbeta CDR3 regions. The source is immuneACCESS, and TCRdb retained only in-frame sequences with V and J called. Part of the clones is not carried over; for the studies checked, unresolved V genes explain less than half of this, and the remainder is unexplained. The sample table holds roughly 50,000 clones, of which about 81% were seen once. The leading ten clones occupy more than 5.5% of the sample. The paper's findings and limits, for the study overall: Low levels of normalized T-cell clonal expansion were also shown by some nonresponding patients. The antigen specificity of the peripheral T cells that underwent clonal expansion was not determined. In partial responders in the 0.1-3.0 mg/kg groups, normalized peripheral clonal expansion was found to be among the lowest, especially among CD8+ T cells. At doses of 0.1 to 3.0 mg/kg, clonal expansion of both CD4+ and CD8+ T cells in blood was seen between baseline and week 6. On average, CD8+ T cells showed more expanded clones than CD4+ T cells after ivuxolimab.

Patients with a history of autoimmune disease or receiving systemic immunosuppression were excluded from the trial. In every dose cohort, peripheral blood was drawn for TCR sequencing at baseline, cycle 4 day 1, and cycle 7 day 1. The samples were drawn from a first-in-human, open-label, multicenter phase I dose-escalation trial of ivuxolimab. The trial enrolled adults with locally advanced or metastatic head and neck squamous cell, hepatocellular, melanoma or renal cell carcinoma. CD4+ and CD8+ T cells were sorted separately from peripheral blood before TCR sequencing. The material was CD4+ or CD8+ T cells sorted from blood, obtained in a trial of the OX40 agonist ivuxolimab. The TCR originated in an adult with an advanced solid tumor such as melanoma, head and neck, liver or kidney cancer.

The CDR3 is CASSLGQPANYGYTF. The DNA sequence is as follows: TGTGCCAGCAGCTTGGGGCAGCCAGCTAACTATGGCTACACCTTC. The chain uses TRBV5-4 and TRBJ1-2; no D gene is confidently identified. The CDR3 measures 15 amino acids from cysteine to phenylalanine. Here the CDR3 DNA is all that survives: 45 bases in frame from base 1. CDR1 and CDR2, looked up from the germline V gene (reference sequence), are SGHNT and YYREEE. V and J lose 0 bases and 0 bases, and a span of 9 bases separates them.